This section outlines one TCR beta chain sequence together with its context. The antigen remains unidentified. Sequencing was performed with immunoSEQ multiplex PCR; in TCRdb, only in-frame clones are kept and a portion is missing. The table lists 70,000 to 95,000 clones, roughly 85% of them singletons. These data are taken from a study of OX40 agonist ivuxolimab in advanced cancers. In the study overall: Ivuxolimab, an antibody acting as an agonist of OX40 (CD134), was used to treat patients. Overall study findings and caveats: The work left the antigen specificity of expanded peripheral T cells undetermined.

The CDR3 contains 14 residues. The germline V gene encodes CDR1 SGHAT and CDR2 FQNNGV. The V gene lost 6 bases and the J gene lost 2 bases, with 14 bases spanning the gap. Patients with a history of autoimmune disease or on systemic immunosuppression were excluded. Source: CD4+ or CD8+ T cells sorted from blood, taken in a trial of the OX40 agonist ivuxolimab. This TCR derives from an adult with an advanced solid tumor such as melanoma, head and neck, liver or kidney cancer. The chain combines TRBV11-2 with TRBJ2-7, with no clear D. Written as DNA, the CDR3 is TGTGCCAGCAGACCTAATAAAATACCCTACGAGCAGTACTTC. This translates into CASRPNKIPYEQYF.